These T cell receptor beta chains were read from a single sample in a study of T cell responses to AZD1222 COVID-19 vaccine. Generated by immunoSEQ multiplex PCR, the TCRdb table keeps only in-frame clones and is missing some. The repertoire holds about 94,000 clones, about 88% seen once, with roughly 15% in the top ten. The sequences come from peripheral blood, collected on day 0 of AZD1222 vaccination. The receptors derive from an adult in good health. Both conserved end residues are part of each CDR3.

>TRBV30|16|TRBJ2-7
CAWTRPRLLSSYEQYF
>TRBV5-1|14|TRBJ1-5
CASSLGASNQPQHF
>TRBV19|15|TRBJ1-4
CASSMGATGNEKLFF
>TRBV21-1|14|TRBJ2-7
CATRLTGPTYEQYF
>TRBV12-3/TRBV12-4|12|TRBJ1-1
CASSLQGLKAFF
>TRBV7-2|14|TRBJ1-6
CASSPENRAVPLHF
>TRBV10-1|13|TRBJ1-2
CASSPGRNYGYTF
>TRBV4-2|16|TRBJ2-5
CASSQLLAGGPETQYF
>TRBV27|16|TRBJ1-5
CASSLQRRRSNQPQHF
>TRBV9|14|TRBJ1-2
CASSAGQYQHGYTF
>TRBV19|13|TRBJ2-7
CASSKTGLYEQYF
>TRBV6-5|14|TRBJ1-2
CASSYSSPGDGYTF
>TRBV30|14|TRBJ1-4
CAWSVGMSGEKLFF
>TRBV18|15|TRBJ2-7
CASSPPGTAFYEQYF
>TRBV6-5|14|TRBJ1-1
CASSQVQGDTEAFF
>TRBV4-3|17|TRBJ1-6
CASSQDRPTGGNNALHF
>TRBV6-5|14|TRBJ2-7
CASKDRATSYEQYF
>TRBV6-4|14|TRBJ2-1
CASSDGQGHNEQFF
>TRBV14|12|TRBJ2-7
CASSQVTYEQYF
>TRBV27|18|TRBJ1-1
CASSLSFSWQGLNTEAFF
>TRBV7-9|16|TRBJ2-3
CASSLAGSTFTDTQYF
>TRBV7-2|18|TRBJ1-1
CASSPGTYPGGSNTEAFF
>TRBV29-1|13|TRBJ2-3
CSVLAGSTDTQYF
>TRBV4-1|17|TRBJ1-3
CASSQRSGSYSGNTIYF
>TRBV5-4|15|TRBJ1-6
CASSLESGDISPLHF